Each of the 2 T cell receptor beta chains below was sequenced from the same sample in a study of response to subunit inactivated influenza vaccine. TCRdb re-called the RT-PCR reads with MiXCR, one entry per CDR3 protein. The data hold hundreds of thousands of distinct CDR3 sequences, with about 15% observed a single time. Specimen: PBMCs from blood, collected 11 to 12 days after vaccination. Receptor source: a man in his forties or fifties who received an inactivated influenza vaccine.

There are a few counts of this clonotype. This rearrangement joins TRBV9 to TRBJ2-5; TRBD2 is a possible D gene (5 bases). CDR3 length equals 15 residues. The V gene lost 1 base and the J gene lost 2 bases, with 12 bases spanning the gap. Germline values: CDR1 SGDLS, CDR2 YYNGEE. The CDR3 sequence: CASSVSGVTQETQYF. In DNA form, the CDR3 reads TGTGCCAGCAGCGTATCCGGGGTAACACAAGAGACCCAGTACTTC.

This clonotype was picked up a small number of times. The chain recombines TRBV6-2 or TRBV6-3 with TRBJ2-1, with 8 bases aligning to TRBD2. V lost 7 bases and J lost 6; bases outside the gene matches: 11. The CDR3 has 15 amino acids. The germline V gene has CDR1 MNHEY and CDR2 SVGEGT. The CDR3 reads CASNQPGLGLNEQFF. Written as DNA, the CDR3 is TGTGCCAGCAACCAACCGGGACTAGGACTCAATGAGCAGTTCTTC.